The 17 T cell receptor beta chains below come from one sample, sequenced in a study of shared clonotypes between healthy human individuals. CD45RO-negative, CCR7-positively selected cells formed the naive CD8 fraction, excluding terminally differentiated effector memory CD45RA+ cells. The table came from immunoSEQ multiplex PCR; TCRdb's copy has only in-frame clones and leaves some out. The data contain some 2.1 million clones, around 93% of them singletons. Sequencing input: naive CD8+ T cells from PBMCs. The receptors were sampled from a man aged 18 to 30 in good health. Some clones in this sample may be carry-over from other donors' samples.

This chain connects TRBV29-1 to TRBJ1-4; D not resolved. The germline V and J ends were trimmed by 2 bases and 7 bases, with 14 bases remaining between them. In germline, CDR1 is SQVTM, CDR2 ANQGSEA. The CDR3 consists of 14 residues. The CDR3 sequence is CSVEREGLGEKLFF. The CDR3 region has the DNA TGCAGCGTTGAACGGGAGGGTCTGGGTGAAAAACTGTTTTTT.

The rearrangement joins TRBV27 to TRBJ2-3; the D gene is possibly TRBD2 (5 bases). Germline values: CDR1 MNHEY, CDR2 SMNVEV (reference sequence). V lost 0 bases to trimming and J lost 3 bases, with 10 bases between them. This CDR3 has 15 residues. CDR3 loop: CASSLSFGGTDTQYF. CDR3 coding DNA: TGTGCCAGCAGTTTATCGTTCGGAGGAACAGATACGCAGTATTTT.

This chain links TRBV19 with TRBJ2-3; 13 nucleotides line up with TRBD2. Losses at the gene ends were 7 bases for V and 3 bases for J; bases not matched to a gene: 7. From germline, CDR1 is LNHDA and CDR2 SQIVND (reference sequence). CDR3 size: 16 residues. CDR3 nucleotides: TGTGCCAGTACCCCGGGACTAGCGGGAAGAACAGATACGCAGTATTTT. Translating it yields CASTPGLAGRTDTQYF.

The rearrangement joins TRBV2 to TRBJ2-2, with TRBD1 matching 12 bases. V was clipped by 11 bases and J by 5 bases; unmatched bases: 9. The germline CDR1 and CDR2 sequences are SNHLY and FYNNEI. This CDR3 is 15 amino acids long. The CDR3 coding sequence is TGTGCCGGCCAGCCGGGACAGGGGGCGACCGGGGAGCTGTTTTTT. This translates into CAGQPGQGATGELFF. Full variable domain (outside the CDR3, taken from reference TRBV2 and TRBJ2-2): EPEVTQTPSHQVTQMGQEVILRCVPISNHLYFYWYRQILGQKVEFLVSFYNNEISEKSEIFDDQFSVERPDGSNFTLKIRSTKLEDSAMYFCAGQPGQGATGELFFGEGSRLTVL.

V is TRBV15 and J is TRBJ1-4; 10 bases are a match to TRBD1. Germline assignment: CDR1 LNHNV and CDR2 YYDKDF (reference sequence). The V segment lost 5 bases and the J segment 8 bases; nucleotides outside the gene matches: 8. This CDR3 is built from 15 residues. The CDR3 sequence is CATSEAGTGEEKLFF. CDR3 DNA sequence: TGTGCCACCAGCGAAGCCGGGACAGGGGAAGAAAAACTGTTTTTT.

The gene calls are TRBV9 and TRBJ2-7, with 9 bases fitting TRBD2. The CDR3 spans 14 residues. Germline V gene data show CDR1 as SGDLS and CDR2 as YYNGEE. After removal of 2 bases from V and 5 bases from J, the junction contained 5 bases not matched to a gene. This CDR3 reads CASSVSGSGNEQYF. CDR3 coding DNA: TGTGCCAGCAGCGTTAGCGGGAGCGGGAACGAGCAGTACTTC.

This clone was seen a single time. The sample contains more than one DNA sequence encoding this CDR3. The V call is TRBV6-5, the J call TRBJ2-1; 7 bases fit TRBD2. The CDR3 is 16 amino acids. Germline V gene lookup returns CDR1 MNHEY and CDR2 SVGAGI. V shed 0 bases and J 2 bases; nucleotides not matched to a gene: 4. The CDR3 spells CASSYSSGETYNEQFF. The CDR3 DNA reads TGTGCCAGCAGTTACTCGAGCGGGGAGACCTACAATGAGCAGTTCTTC.

The V and J genes are TRBV9 and TRBJ2-5; D gene uncertain. Germline V gene sequence: CDR1 SGDLS, CDR2 YYNGEE. This CDR3 spans 15 amino acids. V shed 0 bases and J shed 1 base, with 10 bases lying between them. The CDR3 DNA sequence: TGTGCCAGCAGCGTAGAGTACGCTGGCCAAGAGACCCAGTACTTC. Translation: CASSVEYAGQETQYF.

The rearrangement uses TRBV5-4 and TRBJ2-3, with TRBD1 identical over 9 bases. Germline values: CDR1 SGHNT, CDR2 YYREEE (reference sequence). V shed 3 bases, J shed 3 bases, and the junction held 2 bases outside the gene matches. The CDR3 runs to 14 residues. The CDR3: CASSSDRGTDTQYF. CDR3 in DNA: TGTGCCAGCAGCTCTGACAGGGGGACAGATACGCAGTATTTT. The whole variable domain, remainder taken from reference TRBV5-4 and TRBJ2-3, is ETGVTQSPTHLIKTRGQQVTLRCSSQSGHNTVSWYQQALGQGPQFIFQYYREEENGRGNFPPRFSGLQFPNYSSELNVNALELDDSALYLCASSSDRGTDTQYFGPGTRLTVL.

J is TRBJ2-7 and V is TRBV5-3, with D possibly called TRBD1 or TRBD2 (5 bases each). TRBV5-3 is filed as an ORF, its function uncertain. The CDR3 has 12 amino acids. The V and J ends lost 5 bases and 2 bases respectively, with 8 bases between them. The CDR3 nucleotides read TGTGCCAGAAGTTGGGGGACCTACGAGCAGTACTTC. Protein: CARSWGTYEQYF.

This clone showed up just once. The gene calls are TRBV4-1 and TRBJ2-3, with a weak D call TRBD2 (6 bases). The V end lost 5 bases, the J end lost 4 bases, and 19 bases lay between the germline ends. CDR3 length: 16 residues. CDR1 is MGHRA and CDR2 is YSYEKL in the germline V gene. CDR3 region: CASSVVWPGAPDTQYF. CDR3 in DNA: TGCGCCAGCAGCGTGGTTTGGCCGGGAGCCCCAGATACGCAGTATTTT.

V usage is TRBV4-2 and J usage is TRBJ2-2; 9 bases map to TRBD1. Per germline, CDR1 LGHNA and CDR2 YNFKEQ. Trimming cost V 2 bases and J 7 bases; bases outside gene matches: 5. CDR3 size: 15 residues. CDR3 nucleotides: TGTGCCAGCAGCCAACCCGGACAGGGGAGCGGGGAGCTGTTTTTT. It yields the protein CASSQPGQGSGELFF.

The chain joins TRBV27 to TRBJ1-5; D gene ambiguous. Germline V CDR1 and CDR2: MNHEY, SMNVEV (reference sequence). The CDR3 runs 14 residues. V lost 2 bases, J lost 5 bases, and 10 bases lay in between. For the CDR3, the DNA is TGTGCCAGCAGTTTAAGTGGTATGGATCAGCCCCAGCATTTT. Protein: CASSLSGMDQPQHF.

J is TRBJ2-3 and V is TRBV9; 7 nucleotides align to TRBD2. This CDR3 is built from 15 residues. Germline values: CDR1 SGDLS, CDR2 YYNGEE. The V and J ends lost 3 bases and 0 bases, in that order; junction bases with no gene match: 4. CDR3: CASSAQRGSTDTQYF. CDR3 coding DNA: TGTGCCAGCAGCGCTCAGCGGGGAAGCACAGATACGCAGTATTTT.

This chain uses TRBV6-6 with TRBJ2-7, with D perhaps TRBD1 or TRBD2 (6 bases each). The V end lost 7 bases, the J end lost 4 bases, and 23 bases lay between the germline ends. CDR3 size: 16 residues. CDR1 and CDR2 from the germline V gene are MNHNY and SVGAGI (reference sequence). The DNA of the CDR3 is TGTGCCAGCACTCCGTCCTTGGAGGGGGTGGGGTACGAGCAGTACTTC. Its protein is CASTPSLEGVGYEQYF.

The rearrangement uses TRBV18 and TRBJ2-1; TRBD2 aligns across 10 bases. The germline V gene has CDR1 KGHSH and CDR2 LQKENI. Trimming at V came to 0 bases and at J to 2 bases, leaving 7 bases not matched to a gene. This CDR3 region has 18 residues. CDR3 residues: CASSPPSSGRYAYNEQFF. In DNA form, the CDR3 reads TGTGCCAGCTCACCACCGAGTAGCGGGAGGTACGCCTACAATGAGCAGTTCTTC.

The chain has TRBV6-9 and TRBJ2-7, with TRBD2 matching 7 bases. Germline values: CDR1 MNHGY, CDR2 SVAAGI. Losses at the gene ends were 3 bases for V and 5 bases for J; bases not matched to a gene: 7. This CDR3 contains 14 residues. CDR3 sequence (DNA): TGTGCCAGCAGTTACTGGGCGGGAGTGGACGAGCAGTACTTC. Protein: CASSYWAGVDEQYF.